The clone carrying this T cell receptor (beta chain) was observed a single time. The antigen is unknown. The record originates from a study of cytomegalovirus exposure and HLA in healthy donors. Findings of the study overall: Sequencing had likely introduced a cluster of highly shared sequence variants as an artifact.

The CDR3 runs 15 residues. V lost 2 bases to trimming and J lost 4 bases; unmatched junction nucleotides: 6. Germline loops: CDR1 MNHEY, CDR2 SMNVEV (reference sequence). PCR primers comprised 60 Vbeta and 13 Jbeta primers. Measured with immunoSEQ multiplex PCR; TCRdb has only the in-frame clones, and not every one. In the table there are fewer than 250,000 clones, over 80% of which are singletons. Sequencing used PBMCs. The chain recombines TRBV27 with TRBJ2-5, with 8 bases matching TRBD2. This sequence originates from a middle-aged man in good health and CMV-seropositive. CDR3 sequence reads: CASSLRRLAGETQYF. CDR3 nucleotides: TGTGCCAGCAGTTTAAGGCGGCTAGCGGGAGAGACCCAGTACTTC.